The 27 T cell receptor beta chains below come from one sample, sequenced in a study of T cells in women clearing cervical HPV infection. Sequencing was performed with immunoSEQ multiplex PCR; in TCRdb, only in-frame clones are kept and a portion is missing. Its table lists 30,000 to 45,000 clones. The sample comprised blood buffy coat. The source is a woman between 18 and 70 years old with a cervical HPV16 infection that either progressed to CIN3+ or cleared (not recorded which).

As to this clone: The CDR3 end is not reached by the read, which stops 3 residues before it; the germline J gene fills it in. The chain employs TRBV5-4 and TRBJ1-5; D is possibly TRBD1 (6 bases). Germline lookup yields CDR1 SGHNT and CDR2 YYREEE (reference sequence). The CDR3 extends over 14 amino acids. V lost 3 bases, J lost 3 bases, and 10 bases lay in between. CDR3 sequence: CASSSGGANQPQHF. CDR3 DNA, as far as it was read: TGTGCCAGCAGCTCCGGGGGGGCCAATCAGCCC. Supplemented by reference TRBV5-4 and TRBJ1-5, the full variable domain reads ETGVTQSPTHLIKTRGQQVTLRCSSQSGHNTVSWYQQALGQGPQFIFQYYREEENGRGNFPPRFSGLQFPNYSSELNVNALELDDSALYLCASSSGGANQPQHFGDGTRLSIL.

As concerns this clone: The read terminates 3 residues ahead of where the CDR3 ends, so the germline J gene completes it. The chain carries TRBV5-1 and TRBJ2-1, with 7 bases identical to TRBD2. The length of the CDR3 is 16 residues. Germline V gene lookup returns CDR1 SGHRS and CDR2 YFSETQ. The V gene end was trimmed by 0 bases and the J gene end by 0 bases; junction bases not matched to a gene: 3. CDR3 DNA (partial): TGCGCCAGCAGCTTGGGCGGGAGCCCCTCCTACAATGAG. It yields the protein CASSLGGSPSYNE. The whole CDR3 sequence reads CASSLGGSPSYNEQFF.

For this clone: The CDR3 end falls 3 residues outside the read, so it is completed with the germline J gene. The V gene is TRBV7-9, the J gene TRBJ1-4; 9 bases align to TRBD1. There are 14 residues in the CDR3. J was trimmed by 5 bases and V by 4 bases; bases with no gene match: 2. Germline lookup yields CDR1 SEHNR and CDR2 FQNEAQ (reference sequence). The CDR3 loop is CASSSQGANEKLFF. Partial CDR3 DNA: TGTGCCAGCAGCTCACAGGGGGCGAATGAAAAA.

Concerning this clone itself: The read ends 3 residues early relative to the CDR3; the germline J gene fills the gap. This rearrangement joins TRBV2 to TRBJ2-7; weak D call: TRBD1 (6 bases). V gave up 7 bases and J gave up 5 bases, with 15 bases separating them. CDR1 and CDR2 (germline): SNHLY, FYNNEI. The CDR3 is 13 residues long. The CDR3 bases that were read are TGTGCCAGCACCAGGACAGAAGTCCACGAG. This sequence encodes CASTRTEVHE. The complete CDR3 reads CASTRTEVHEQYF.

About this clone: With the read ending 3 residues before the CDR3 end, the germline J gene is used to fill in that end. The V call is TRBV6-2 or TRBV6-3, the J call TRBJ2-3, with D possibly TRBD1 on 5 matching bases. CDR1 is MNHEY, CDR2 SVGEGT, per germline. The CDR3 is 13 residues long. Trimming stripped 7 bases from V and 6 bases from J, with 14 bases between. The DNA read from the CDR3 is TGTGCCAGCAACCCAGGCAGGGTTGATACG. Translation gives CASNPGRVDT. The full CDR3 protein is CASNPGRVDTQYF.

Incomplete CDR3 DNA: TGTGCCAGCAGCGCAGACAGGGAGGCCTATGGC. Its protein is CASSADREAYG. The full-length CDR3 reads as CASSADREAYGYTF. The chain recombines TRBV7-2 with TRBJ1-2; 7 positions match TRBD1. From the germline J gene comes the end of the CDR3, since the read stops 3 residues before it. The CDR3 totals 14 residues. The V and J ends lost 5 bases and 4 bases, in that order; junction bases with no gene match: 7. Germline V lookup: CDR1 SGHTA, CDR2 FQGNSA.

As regards this clone: The read terminates 3 residues before the CDR3 end, so the remaining end is supplied by the germline J gene. The chain combines TRBV2 with TRBJ1-6, with D perhaps TRBD1 (6 bases). V was shortened by 7 bases and J by 9 bases, with 13 bases between the two germline ends. Germline CDR1 is SNHLY and CDR2 is FYNNEI. This CDR3 contains 13 residues. CDR3 sequence: CASKLQGISPLHF. Partial CDR3 DNA: TGTGCCAGCAAGCTACAGGGTATTTCACCC.

A remark on this clone: The sequence runs out 3 residues before the end of the CDR3; the remainder is reconstructed from the germline J gene. The chain recombines TRBV5-4 with TRBJ2-7; D not certain. The CDR3 runs 12 residues. Trimming left V 4 bases short and J 0 bases short, with 5 bases between. The germline V gene encodes CDR1 SGHNT and CDR2 YYREEE (reference sequence). CDR3 in amino acids: CASSLSSYEQYF. Partial CDR3 DNA: TGTGCCAGCAGCCTCAGCTCCTACGAG.

On this clone: The CDR3 end lies 3 residues beyond the end of the read and is filled in from the germline J gene. V usage is TRBV6-2 or TRBV6-3 and J usage is TRBJ2-7, with TRBD2 identical over 12 bases. Germline-derived CDR1 and CDR2 are MNHEY and SVGEGT. After removal of 10 bases from V and 0 bases from J, the junction contained 13 bases not matched to a gene. The CDR3 is 17 residues long. The CDR3 protein is CATRTSGVLRLSYEQYF. CDR3 DNA, as far as it was read: TGTGCCACTAGGACTAGCGGGGTCCTACGCCTCTCCTACGAG.

Remarks on this clone: Coverage ceases 3 residues before the CDR3 finishes, and the germline J gene fills in the end. The rearrangement uses TRBV20-1 and TRBJ2-5; unclear D gene. Germline loops: CDR1 DFQATT, CDR2 SNEGSKA (reference sequence). Deletions cut 2 bases from V and 2 bases from J, with 3 bases between. The CDR3 contains 11 residues. The CDR3 spells CSARLQETQYF. The sequenced part of the CDR3 DNA is TGCAGTGCTAGACTACAAGAGACC.

For this clone: Read coverage stops 3 residues before the CDR3 terminus; the germline J gene supplies the remainder. This chain connects TRBV10-3 to TRBJ2-3; D is possibly TRBD1 (5 bases). The V end lost 6 bases, the J end lost 1 base, and 8 bases lay between the germline ends. In germline, CDR1 is ENHRY, CDR2 SYGVKD. The CDR3 covers 13 residues. The CDR3 DNA, read in part, is TGTGCCATCAGAATAGGGGGCACAGATACG. This codes for CAIRIGGTDT. The CDR3 in full is CAIRIGGTDTQYF.

With regard to this clone: The missing CDR3 end, 3 residues past where the read stops, is filled in from the germline J gene. The rearrangement links TRBV2 to TRBJ1-5; a weak D match, TRBD1 (6 bases). The V end was cut by 6 bases, the J end by 0 bases, with 12 bases between. The germline CDR1 and CDR2 sequences are SNHLY and FYNNEI. This CDR3 spans 15 amino acids. CDR3 sequence: CASRTGTTSNQPQHF. The part of the CDR3 DNA that was read is TGTGCCAGCAGAACAGGGACAACTAGCAATCAGCCC.

As to this clone: The CDR3 goes on 3 residues after the read ends, and that part is filled in from the germline J gene. The chain employs TRBV4-2 and TRBJ1-1, with 10 positions matching TRBD1. J was trimmed by 6 bases and V by 1 base; bases with no gene match: 5. This CDR3 region has 15 residues. The V gene's germline CDR1 is LGHNA and CDR2 YNFKEQ. CDR3 sequence reads: CASSQVWDRGPEAFF. The CDR3 DNA, read in part, is TGTGCCAGCAGCCAAGTATGGGACAGGGGACCTGAA.

With respect to this clone: The read falls 3 residues short of the CDR3 end, and the missing part is taken from the germline J gene. The chain has TRBV10-3 and TRBJ2-4, with D possibly being TRBD2 (5 bases). The CDR3 length is 11 residues. Germline CDR1 is ENHRY and CDR2 is SYGVKD. Trimming took 7 bases from V and 7 from J, leaving 8 bases between them. The CDR3 protein is CAIISGNIQYF. The sequenced part of the CDR3 DNA is TGTGCCATCATATCGGGGAACATT.

Remarks on this clone: The CDR3 extends 3 residues past the end of the read, so its final part is completed from the germline J gene. This chain joins TRBV19 and TRBJ1-1; D gene ambiguous. CDR3 length: 16 residues. Trimming cost V 1 base and J 1 base, with 13 bases left between them. From germline, CDR1 is LNHDA and CDR2 SQIVND (reference sequence). CDR3: CASSIAHGQRNTEAFF. CDR3 DNA, as far as it was read: TGTGCCAGTAGTATAGCGCATGGCCAGAGGAACACTGAA.

Details on this clone: The sequence runs out 3 residues before the end of the CDR3; the remainder is reconstructed from the germline J gene. The chain recombines TRBV7-9 with TRBJ2-5, with 7 bases fitting TRBD2. Per germline, CDR1 SEHNR and CDR2 FQNEAQ (reference sequence). V lost 10 bases, J lost 4 bases, and 3 bases stayed unmatched. The CDR3 length is 11 residues. The CDR3 here is CAIERGETQYF. The DNA read from the CDR3 is TGTGCCATCGAGCGGGGAGAGACC.

Comment on this clone: The CDR3 end is not reached by the read, which stops 3 residues before it; the germline J gene fills it in. The V and J genes are TRBV7-9 and TRBJ2-3, with unresolved D. This CDR3 is built from 15 residues. CDR1 and CDR2 (germline): SEHNR, FQNEAQ (reference sequence). CDR3 amino acids: CASSLGSSVIYAQYF. CDR3 bases read: TGTGCCAGCAGCTTAGGTTCGAGCGTGATCTATGCG.

Notes on this clone: The read is 3 residues too short to cover the CDR3 end, so that end is filled in from the germline J gene. This sequence joins TRBV5-1 and TRBJ2-3, with TRBD2 identical over 7 bases. With V trimmed by 0 bases and J by 6 bases, 4 bases remained unmatched. This CDR3 is 14 amino acids long. Germline values: CDR1 SGHRS, CDR2 YFSETQ. CDR3 sequence: CASSLAGGSDTQYF. CDR3 bases read: TGCGCCAGCAGCTTGGCCGGCGGGAGTGATACG. The entire variable domain, with the rest obtained from reference TRBV5-1 and TRBJ2-3, is as follows: KAGVTQTPRYLIKTRGQQVTLSCSPISGHRSVSWYQQTPGQGLQFLFEYFSETQRNKGNFPGRFSGRQFSNSRSEMNVSTLELGDSALYLCASSLAGGSDTQYFGPGTRLTVL.

Regarding this clone: Coverage ceases 3 residues before the CDR3 finishes, and the germline J gene fills in the end. The chain links TRBV7-9 to TRBJ1-2; D might be TRBD1 (5 bases). This CDR3 has 14 amino acids. Germline values: CDR1 SEHNR, CDR2 FQNEAQ (reference sequence). The CDR3 spells CASSSGTSSYDYTF. CDR3 bases read: TGTGCCAGCAGCTCCGGGACTAGCTCATACGAC. The full variable domain, rest sourced from reference TRBV7-9 and TRBJ1-2, is DTGVSQNPRHKITKRGQNVTFRCDPISEHNRLYWYRQTLGQGPEFLTYFQNEAQLEKSRLLSDRFSAERPKGSFSTLEIQRTEQGDSAMYLCASSSGTSSYDYTFGSGTRLTVV.

Details on this clone: The read terminates 3 residues ahead of where the CDR3 ends, so the germline J gene completes it. V and J are TRBV2 and TRBJ2-3; weak D call: TRBD2 (6 bases). This CDR3 is built from 14 residues. Germline assignment: CDR1 SNHLY and CDR2 FYNNEI. V was cut by 6 bases and J by 1 base, with 11 bases left in between. CDR3 sequence: CASRPSSGTDTQYF. The DNA read from the CDR3 is TGTGCCAGCAGACCTTCTAGCGGCACAGATACG.

About this clone itself: The CDR3 end is not reached by the read, which stops 3 residues before it; the germline J gene fills it in. The rearrangement joins TRBV19 to TRBJ1-6; the D gene is possibly TRBD1 (5 bases). Germline V gene data show CDR1 as LNHDA and CDR2 as SQIVND (reference sequence). The CDR3 covers 14 residues. V was clipped by 5 bases and J by 6 bases, with 11 bases between them. The CDR3 region is CASSRQGGNSPLHF. CDR3 DNA, as far as it was read: TGTGCCAGTAGTCGGCAGGGTGGTAATTCACCC.

The CDR3 sequence is CSARGSGWTGKNIQYF. The CDR3 bases that were read are TGCAGTGCTAGAGGCTCTGGGTGGACAGGGAAAAACATT. This sequence joins TRBV20-1 and TRBJ2-4, with 8 bases matching TRBD1. The CDR3 extends 3 residues past the end of the read, so its final part is completed from the germline J gene. J gave up 4 bases and V 1 base, and 9 bases lay outside the gene matches. The CDR3 is 16 amino acids. CDR1 DFQATT and CDR2 SNEGSKA come from the germline V gene (reference sequence).

On this clone: The read halts 3 residues ahead of the CDR3 end, with the missing end drawn from the germline J gene. The rearrangement joins TRBV2 to TRBJ1-1; D is unclear. The CDR3 sequence is 14 residues long. Per the germline V gene, CDR1 is SNHLY and CDR2 is FYNNEI. Trimming pared 1 base from V and 1 base from J, leaving 7 bases between. The DNA read from the CDR3 is TGTGCCAGCAGTGAAGTGGGCAGGAACACTGAA. This encodes CASSEVGRNTE. The full-length CDR3 reads as CASSEVGRNTEAFF.

Details on this clone: The read ends 3 residues before the CDR3 terminus; that terminus is restored from the germline J gene. V usage is TRBV19 and J usage is TRBJ2-3, with D perhaps TRBD2 (6 bases). Germline values: CDR1 LNHDA, CDR2 SQIVND (reference sequence). Trimming removed 6 bases from V and 6 bases from J, with 13 bases in between. The CDR3 loop spans 13 amino acids. CDR3 region: CASSRGSVDTQYF. The CDR3 bases that were read are TGTGCCAGTAGCCGGGGGTCCGTTGATACG.

Comments on this clone: The missing CDR3 end, 3 residues past where the read stops, is filled in from the germline J gene. The chain links TRBV9 to TRBJ2-3, with TRBD1 matching 12 bases. In germline, CDR1 is SGDLS, CDR2 YYNGEE. V lost 6 bases, J lost 4 bases, and 9 bases stayed unmatched. The CDR3 covers 16 residues. CDR3 DNA (partial): TGTGCCAGCACCGGGACAGGGGGCGCTGGGGCAGATACG. Translating it yields CASTGTGGAGADT. The CDR3 reads in full as CASTGTGGAGADTQYF. Together with reference TRBV9 and TRBJ2-3, the CDR3 gives the full variable domain: DSGVTQTPKHLITATGQRVTLRCSPRSGDLSVYWYQQSLDQGLQFLIQYYNGEERAKGNILERFSAQQFPDLHSELNLSSLELGDSALYFCASTGTGGAGADTQYFGPGTRLTVL.

Points on this clone: Coverage ceases 3 residues before the CDR3 finishes, and the germline J gene fills in the end. The rearrangement uses TRBV2 and TRBJ1-5; D remains unclear. In germline, CDR1 is SNHLY, CDR2 FYNNEI. The V end lost 6 bases, the J end lost 2 bases, and 8 bases lay between the germline ends. This CDR3 has 13 amino acids. The covered CDR3 bases are TGTGCCAGCAGGACCCGGGGCAATCAGCCC. Its protein is CASRTRGNQP. The whole CDR3 sequence is CASRTRGNQPQHF.

On this clone itself: With the read ending 3 residues before the CDR3 end, the germline J gene is used to fill in that end. The V gene is TRBV6-4, the J gene TRBJ2-1, with TRBD2 identical over 10 bases. The CDR3 has 14 amino acids. V dropped 3 bases and J dropped 5; count of bases not matched to a gene: 1. Germline CDR1 is MRHNA and CDR2 is SNTAGT. CDR3 bases read: TGTGCCAGCAGTGAAGCGGGAGGGCACAATGAG. This sequence encodes CASSEAGGHNE. The whole CDR3 sequence reads CASSEAGGHNEQFF.